These T cell receptor beta chains were read from a single sample in a study of blood T cell repertoires in COVID-19. Here immunoSEQ multiplex PCR was the method, and the copy in TCRdb shows in-frame clones only, minus some. The table includes some 180,000 clones, 70% to 85% detected once. The source material was PBMCs or T cells enriched from blood (not recorded which). The receptors derive from a woman aged 60-75 years with acute COVID-19. Each CDR3 is given with its conserved first and last residue.

j_call v_call cdr3_aa
TRBJ2-3 TRBV2 CASRDTGTVTDTQYF
TRBJ1-1 TRBV3-1/TRBV3-2 CASSQQSWGHANTEAFF
TRBJ1-2 TRBV2 CASTERSGTLLSTNYGYTF
TRBJ1-1 TRBV28 CASSLLRGAAFF
TRBJ1-2 TRBV6-5 CASSSPGLSYSYTF
TRBJ2-3 TRBV27 CASGLPGVRTDTQYF
TRBJ1-2 TRBV12-3/TRBV12-4 CASTPLFRGGYTF
TRBJ1-4 TRBV30 CAWGGQNNEKLFF
TRBJ1-3 TRBV18 CASSGGNGNTIYF
TRBJ1-5 TRBV6-6 CASSWDRGSNQPQHF
TRBJ2-1 TRBV7-7 CASSSTSGTGVIGQFF
TRBJ2-1 TRBV24-1 CATSDFLNEQFF
TRBJ2-2 TRBV19 CASDGGTDTGELFF
TRBJ1-2 TRBV5-5 CASTQESTGGRAGYTF
TRBJ1-2 TRBV24-1 CATSDPRTGANYGYTF
TRBJ1-1 TRBV6-5 CASTGVSTEAFF
TRBJ1-5 TRBV21-1 CASTKQGLGQPQHF
TRBJ1-6 TRBV4-3 CASSQADRDSPLHF
TRBJ2-2 TRBV15 CPTTGGGGGTGELFF
TRBJ1-2 TRBV5-1 CASSFGAGGGYGYTF
TRBJ1-2 TRBV5-5 CASSPSTQTNYGYTF
TRBJ1-2 TRBV6-2/TRBV6-3 CASSYSRQIYGYTF
TRBJ1-1 TRBV11-3 CASSLAQTAAEAFF
TRBJ2-1 TRBV11-3 CASSSRLAGAGRNEQFF
TRBJ1-5 TRBV5-1 CASSLQGGGGQPQHF
TRBJ1-4 TRBV28 CAAGGAAVNEKLFF
TRBJ1-2 TRBV18 CASSPFTNLGGAEGNGYTF
TRBJ2-7 TRBV7-6 CASSQAGASSYEQYF
TRBJ1-6 TRBV7-6 CASSQQSPGMGSPLHF